These 4 T cell receptor beta chains originate from one sample sequenced in a study of cytomegalovirus exposure and HLA in healthy donors. Researchers ran the PCR with 60 Vbeta and 13 Jbeta primers. Profiled with immunoSEQ multiplex PCR; TCRdb holds only in-frame clones, not every one. This table holds 150,000 or so clones, about 80% found once. Sequenced material: PBMCs. These receptors were obtained from a man younger than 40 in good health and CMV-seropositive.

The chain links TRBV6-1 to TRBJ1-2, with D possibly TRBD1 on 5 matching bases. There are 12 residues in the CDR3. Between the trimmed V and J ends, which lost 6 bases and 5 bases, there was a span of 10 bases. Germline loops: CDR1 MNHNS, CDR2 SASEGT. CDR3 region: CASRGGLYGYTF. The CDR3 bases are TGTGCCAGCAGGGGGGGGTTGTATGGCTACACCTTC.

Turning to this clone: Other DNA sequences in the sample encode the same CDR3. The genes are TRBV20-1 and TRBJ2-7; D unresolved. The CDR3 contains 11 residues. V lost 0 bases and J lost 4, with 4 bases in between. Per germline, CDR1 DFQATT and CDR2 SNEGSKA (reference sequence). In DNA form, the CDR3 reads TGCAGTGCTAGAGATAGTTACGAGCAGTACTTC. Its translation is CSARDSYEQYF.

This clone was seen a handful of times. This rearrangement joins TRBV6-1 to TRBJ2-7; perhaps TRBD1 as D (6 bases). Germline values: CDR1 MNHNS, CDR2 SASEGT. Trimming stripped 3 bases from V and 5 bases from J, with 17 bases between. CDR3 length equals 15 residues. CDR3 in amino acids: CASSDSGTWSNEQYF. DNA of the CDR3: TGTGCCAGCAGTGACTCTGGGACATGGTCGAACGAGCAGTACTTC.

As for this clone: The same CDR3 arises from other DNA sequences in this sample as well. This chain connects TRBV2 to TRBJ2-5; 9 nucleotides agree with TRBD2. Germline V gene sequence: CDR1 SNHLY, CDR2 FYNNEI. The CDR3 consists of 16 residues. The V and J ends lost 2 bases and 5 bases, in that order; junction bases with no gene match: 9. The CDR3 spells CASSERAGGPGETQYF. In DNA, the CDR3 is TGTGCCAGCAGTGAACGGGCGGGAGGGCCGGGGGAGACCCAGTACTTC. Combining the CDR3 with reference TRBV2 and TRBJ2-5 gives the whole variable domain EPEVTQTPSHQVTQMGQEVILRCVPISNHLYFYWYRQILGQKVEFLVSFYNNEISEKSEIFDDQFSVERPDGSNFTLKIRSTKLEDSAMYFCASSERAGGPGETQYFGPGTRLLVL.